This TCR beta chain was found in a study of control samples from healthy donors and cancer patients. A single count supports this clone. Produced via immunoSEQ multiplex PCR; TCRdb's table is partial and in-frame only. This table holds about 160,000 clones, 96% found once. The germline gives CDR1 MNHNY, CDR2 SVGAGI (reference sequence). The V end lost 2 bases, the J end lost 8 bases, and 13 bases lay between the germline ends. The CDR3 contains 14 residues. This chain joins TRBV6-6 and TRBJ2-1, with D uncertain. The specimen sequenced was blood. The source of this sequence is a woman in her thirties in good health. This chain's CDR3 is CASSYLETFDEQFF. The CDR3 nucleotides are TGTGCCAGCAGTTACCTCGAGACGTTCGATGAGCAGTTCTTC.